These T cell receptor beta chains were read from a single sample in a study of memory CD8 T cells in hepatitis C reinfection. Profiling relied on immunoSEQ multiplex PCR, and the TCRdb table lists in-frame clones only, not all of them. Of over 50,000 clones in the sample, about 90% were seen once. The material sequenced was naive CD8+ T cells sorted from blood. These receptors all come from a man between 18 and 35 years old with hepatitis C virus infection. The conserved cysteine and the conserved F or W are not part of the CDR3 here.

cdr3_aa: ASSSTGADTQY
v_call: TRBV7-9
j_call: TRBJ2-3

cdr3_aa: ASSIGPLNTGELF
v_call: TRBV19
j_call: TRBJ2-2

cdr3_aa: ASRPSLAPQETQY
v_call: TRBV28
j_call: TRBJ2-5

cdr3_aa: ASSFVAGGPEQF
v_call: TRBV5-6
j_call: TRBJ2-1

cdr3_aa: ASSLGGQNSYEQY
v_call: TRBV11-2
j_call: TRBJ2-7

cdr3_aa: ASSLTGTNYNEQF
v_call: TRBV7-6
j_call: TRBJ2-1

cdr3_aa: ASSTIVAGGLVTDTQY
v_call: TRBV27
j_call: TRBJ2-3

cdr3_aa: ASSFEAGAQETQY
v_call: TRBV11-2
j_call: TRBJ2-5

cdr3_aa: ASSRTSGGAADTQY
v_call: TRBV7-8
j_call: TRBJ2-3

cdr3_aa: ASSQVPSRDEQY
v_call: TRBV4-1
j_call: NA

cdr3_aa: ASSQGTGGGEKLF
v_call: TRBV7-9
j_call: TRBJ1-4

cdr3_aa: ASSKSGVTEAF
v_call: TRBV2
j_call: TRBJ1-1